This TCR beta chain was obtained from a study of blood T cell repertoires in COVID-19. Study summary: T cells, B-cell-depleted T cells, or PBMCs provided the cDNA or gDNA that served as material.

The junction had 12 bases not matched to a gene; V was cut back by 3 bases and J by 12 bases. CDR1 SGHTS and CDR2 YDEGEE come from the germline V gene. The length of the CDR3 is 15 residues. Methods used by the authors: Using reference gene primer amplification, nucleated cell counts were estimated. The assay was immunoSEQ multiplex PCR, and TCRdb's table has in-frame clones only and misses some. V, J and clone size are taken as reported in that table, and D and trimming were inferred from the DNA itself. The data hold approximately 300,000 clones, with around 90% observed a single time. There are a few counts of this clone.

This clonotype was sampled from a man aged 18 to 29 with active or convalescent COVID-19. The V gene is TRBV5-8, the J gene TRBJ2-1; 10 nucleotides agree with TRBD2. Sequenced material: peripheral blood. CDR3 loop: CASSSRSGRATGQFF. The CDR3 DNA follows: TGTGCCAGCAGCTCGAGGAGCGGGAGGGCCACCGGGCAGTTCTTC.